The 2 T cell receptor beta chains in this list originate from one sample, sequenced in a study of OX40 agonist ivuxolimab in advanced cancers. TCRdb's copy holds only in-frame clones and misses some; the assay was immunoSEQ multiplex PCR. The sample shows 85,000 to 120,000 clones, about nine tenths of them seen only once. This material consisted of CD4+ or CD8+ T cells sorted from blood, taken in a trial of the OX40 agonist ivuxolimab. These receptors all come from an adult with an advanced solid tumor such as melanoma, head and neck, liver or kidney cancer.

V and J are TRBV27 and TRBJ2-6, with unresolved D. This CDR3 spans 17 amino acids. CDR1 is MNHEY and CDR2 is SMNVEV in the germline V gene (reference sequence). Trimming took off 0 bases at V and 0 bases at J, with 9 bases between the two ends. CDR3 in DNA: TGTGCCAGCAGTTTATCGTATACTAACTCTGGGGCCAACGTCCTGACTTTC. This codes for CASSLSYTNSGANVLTF. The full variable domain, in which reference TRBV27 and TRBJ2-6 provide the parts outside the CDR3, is EAQVTQNPRYLITVTGKKLTVTCSQNMNHEYMSWYRQDPGLGLRQIYYSMNVEVTDKGDVPEGYKVSRKEKRNFPLILESPSPNQTSLYFCASSLSYTNSGANVLTFGAGSRLTVL.

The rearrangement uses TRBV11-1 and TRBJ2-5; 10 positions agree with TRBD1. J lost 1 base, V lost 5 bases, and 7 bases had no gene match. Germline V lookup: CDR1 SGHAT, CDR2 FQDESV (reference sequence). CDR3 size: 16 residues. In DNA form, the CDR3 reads TGTGCCAGCAGCCCCATGAGGACAGGGGGCCAAGAGACCCAGTACTTC. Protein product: CASSPMRTGGQETQYF.